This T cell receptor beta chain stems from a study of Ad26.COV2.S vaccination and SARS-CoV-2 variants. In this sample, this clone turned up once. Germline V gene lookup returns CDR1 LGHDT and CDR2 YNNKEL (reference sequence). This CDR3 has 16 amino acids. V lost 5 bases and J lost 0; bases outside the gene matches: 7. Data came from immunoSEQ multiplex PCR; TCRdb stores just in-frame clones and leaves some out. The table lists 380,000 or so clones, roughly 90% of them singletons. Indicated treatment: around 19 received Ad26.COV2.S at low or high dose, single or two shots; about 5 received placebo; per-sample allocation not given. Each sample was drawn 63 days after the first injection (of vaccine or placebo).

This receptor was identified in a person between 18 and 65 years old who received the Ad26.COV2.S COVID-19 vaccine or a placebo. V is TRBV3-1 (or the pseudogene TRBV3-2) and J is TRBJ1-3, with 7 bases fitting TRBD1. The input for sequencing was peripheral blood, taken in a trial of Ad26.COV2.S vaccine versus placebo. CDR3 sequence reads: CASSFRQGVSGNTIYF. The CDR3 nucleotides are TGTGCCAGCAGCTTTCGCCAGGGGGTCTCTGGAAACACCATATATTTT.